This record looks at one T cell receptor (beta chain) sequence and its context. Its antigen is unknown. This CDR3 contains 13 residues. Trimming shortened V by 6 bases and J by 4 bases, and 10 bases separated the two germline ends. The germline V gene has CDR1 MNHNY and CDR2 SVGAGI (reference sequence). This sample stems from a study of T cell repertoires in cytomegalovirus infection. Study conclusions and caveats: Using cumulative public TCR beta family frequency, the authors identified those who carried CMV together with the relevant HLA.

TCRdb re-called the reads through MiXCR, storing one row per CDR3 protein. The data show 100,000 or so distinct CDR3 sequences, under 25% seen once. The sequencing sample was made of CD8+ T cells from PBMCs. The chain employs TRBV6-6 and TRBJ1-5, with no clear D. The source of this sequence is a human donor in good health (CMV status not recorded). Some clones in this sample may be carry-over from other donors' samples. In nucleotides, the CDR3 is TGTGCCAGCAGCCCGGTTTCTAATCAGCCCCAGCATTTT. It codes for CASSPVSNQPQHF.